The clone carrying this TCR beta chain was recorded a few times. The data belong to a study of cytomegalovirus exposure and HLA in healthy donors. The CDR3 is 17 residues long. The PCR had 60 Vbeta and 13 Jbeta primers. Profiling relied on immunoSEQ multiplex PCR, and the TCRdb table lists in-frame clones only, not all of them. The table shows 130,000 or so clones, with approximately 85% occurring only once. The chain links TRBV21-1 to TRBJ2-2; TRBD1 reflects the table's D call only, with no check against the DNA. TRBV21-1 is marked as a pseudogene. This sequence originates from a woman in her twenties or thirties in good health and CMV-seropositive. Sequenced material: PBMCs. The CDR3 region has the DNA TGTGCCAGCAGCTTAACCGGGACAGGGGGCAACGCCGGGGAGCTGTTTTTT. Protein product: CASSLTGTGGNAGELFF.